This TCR beta chain was recorded in a study of CD8 T cells in Susac syndrome. After extraction with the RNeasy kit, 0.5 to 1 ug of the RNA was reverse transcribed using random hexamers. The amplification used immunoSEQ multiplex PCR on TCR beta CDR3; it spanned 54 Vbeta and 13 Jbeta. One entry per CDR3 protein, called by TCRdb with MiXCR from the immunoSEQ multiplex PCR reads. The sample consists of about 190,000 distinct CDR3 sequences, around 95% of them appearing once. Trimming shortened V by 2 bases and J by 2 bases, and 10 bases separated the two germline ends. Germline CDR1 is MNHNY and CDR2 is SVGAGI (reference sequence). The CDR3 contains 14 residues.

The chain links TRBV6-6 to TRBJ2-7; possible D gene TRBD2, 6 bases. The sample consisted of CD8+ T cells from PBMCs. The TCR originated in a human donor with Susac syndrome. The CDR3, as DNA: TGTGCCAGCAGTTACGGGGGAGGACCCTACGAGCAGTACTTC. Its translation: CASSYGGGPYEQYF.